This T cell receptor beta chain was captured by sequencing in a study of cytomegalovirus exposure and HLA in healthy donors (dated by TCRdb to 2017 to 2019). For the study in its entirety: In an earlier analysis of 587 of the donors, roughly 300 Gb of sequence data and 120 million or so unique TCR beta sequences from about 190 million T cells were reported. All discovery cohort repertoires had been generated using a single sequencing platform. Rather than using new phenotypic data, the later analysis identified candidate immune exposures from TCR beta sequences and from how often those sequences occurred across donors. A later genetic analysis used genome-wide SNP genotypes for about 55% of the 666 donors, treating that subset as a discovery cohort. Donor age, sex, ethnicity and CMV serostatus were compiled alongside the repertoire data. A separate validation cohort of roughly 130 different subjects was used in addition to the 666-subject first cohort. Class I and class II HLA loci were covered by the typing at four-digit resolution. In an earlier analysis of 500 to 650 of the donors, high-throughput TCR beta sequencing was used to judge whether each TCR beta V gene segment behaved as functional or pseudogenic. The study aimed to test whether cataloging public T cell receptors could reveal signatures of past pathogen exposure. The study used immunosequencing to profile the T cell repertoires of approximately 640 subjects and linked those repertoires to cytomegalovirus serostatus. A later analysis re-examined previously published TCR beta repertoires from about 670 donors and added high-resolution HLA genotyping to investigate patterns of TCR occurrence. Roughly 300 gigabases of sequencing data and 70 million to 95 million unique TCR sequences made up an early release that covered around 640 HLA-typed donors. To predict cytomegalovirus infection status, the study combined high-throughput TCR immunosequencing, statistical association of individual TCRs with disease status, and machine learning. Among a few hundred genotyped donors of the cohort, an average of around 240,000 unique TCR beta nucleotide sequences were sequenced per donor, 15% to 20% of them non-productive. Among the roughly 410 genotyped donors, approximately 77% belonged to the genetic ancestry cluster associated with self-reported Caucasian donors. The number of typed donors differed by locus: about 629-630 for A, B, C, DRB1 and DQB1; approximately 520 for DQA1; 606 for DPA1; and around 490 for DPB1. About five DR-DQ haplotypes were treated as single units for association and clustering because of strong linkage in the cohort. The study at large found these results: Broadly in line with IMGT annotations, most TCR beta V segments showed up in productive rearrangements about 87% or about 30% of the time in an earlier analysis of a few hundred of the donors. Because HLA typing was missing for some donors at each locus, association tests included only the typed subset. The study gave a list of about 170 TCR beta chains associated with cytomegalovirus. A later genetic analysis associated a missense DCLRE1C variant with V-gene and J-gene trimming of TCR beta chains, and an independent cohort replicated the association. Most TCR sequences were seen in very few donors, while some public TCRs were found in many individuals. Specific HLA alleles were associated with 15,000 to 20,000 TCR beta sequences at a false discovery rate of 0.05 in a later analysis. In a later analysis, HLA-associated TCR beta chains were found to be more clonally expanded and to have lower generation probabilities than equally common non-associated chains. The authors suggested that the approach could potentially be generalized to other disease states and immunological phenotypes. A later analysis reported that several top co-occurrence clusters appeared linked to parvovirus B19, influenza, CMV and Epstein-Barr virus. Correlated functional status among segregating V segments might reflect linkage disequilibrium, but an unknown experimental factor could not be ruled out. In a later analysis, the rate of TCR association differed among HLA loci, with DRB1 alleles having the most associated TCRs and HLA-C alleles having the fewest. A further reported finding was that TCR beta sequences accurately predicted the HLA-A and HLA-B alleles for most subjects in the first cohort. The only immune exposure information available for the cohort was CMV serostatus. Compared with the approximately 700-donor mean, donors in an Asian-associated ancestry cluster had fewer N-insertions in productive TCRs, according to a later genetic analysis. A few of the identified cytomegalovirus-associated TCR beta chains were confirmed in vitro to be specific for cytomegalovirus antigens. The classifier was reported to diagnose cytomegalovirus status with high specificity and sensitivity in both the original cohort and the validation cohort. Roughly uniform sequencing depth across donors was assumed in presence/absence analyses, although this assumption may not hold. When HLA alleles, especially DR and DQ, strongly co-occurred, attributing TCR associations to individual alleles was difficult. Some 15 rarely observed V segments, including chromosome 9 orphons, were excluded from the earlier analysis of several hundred of the donors because counts were too low. A cluster of highly shared sequence variants was judged likely to represent a technical artifact of the sequencing pipeline. Only TCR beta chains were sequenced in this cohort, and the absence of alpha or paired-chain data limited detectable features. Most CMV-associated TCR beta chains appeared to be HLA-restricted in a later analysis, and the HLA associations seemed to be driven largely by CMV exposure. The 87-base-pair reads could not distinguish some IMGT-functional V segments, including TRBV6-2 and TRBV6-3, so those segments were excluded.

A remark on this clone: Its cognate antigen has yet to be identified. Base quality data are lacking; no much larger clone is found one base away.

The cohort was made up of about 610 healthy bone marrow donors. At the time of sampling, all cohort members were nominally healthy, though unrecorded immune exposures were likely present. The donor was CMV seronegative and was included in the group of about 350 seronegative cohort members. A peripheral blood sample was provided by each donor, and peripheral blood mononuclear cells were used for TCR beta sequencing. Genomic DNA extraction from the blood cell samples was performed with the Qiagen DNeasy Blood Extraction Kit. Library construction relied on the immunoSEQ multiplex PCR assay. For the multiplex PCR, a mixture combining 60 forward primers for TCR Vbeta segments and 13 reverse primers for TCR Jbeta segments was used. Amplification of the CDR3 region of rearranged TCR beta genes was performed with a multiplex PCR assay on genomic DNA. Amplified TCR beta libraries were sequenced as 87-base-pair reads on the Illumina HiSeq System. In the source study's methods: Across the roughly 600 repertoires, a later analysis counted some 81 million unique TCR beta chains, roughly 11 million of which were shared by at least two donors. To remove PCR and sequencing errors, raw reads were error-corrected and collapsed into unique sequences using a nearest-neighbor algorithm that merged closely related sequences. To assign V, D and J gene segments, CDR3 sequences were aligned to IMGT reference sequences. For a sequence to be retained, at least a six-nucleotide match to both a V gene segment and a J gene segment was required. A rearrangement was called productive if the CDR3 had no stop codons and remained in frame with V and J, and every other rearrangement was called non-productive. Following IMGT convention, CDR3 was defined as the stretch from the second conserved V-encoded cysteine up to the conserved J-encoded phenylalanine. The earlier analysis of about 530 of the donors excluded any sequence lacking an unambiguous match to a single V gene segment. An earlier analysis of some 500 of the donors classified V segments as functional when productive rearrangements were above 56.7% and as segregating when the standard deviation between donors was above 5%. To diagnose cytomegalovirus status from the catalog of TCR beta chain sequences, a statistical classification framework was built. V and J gene assignment, in a later analysis, came from comparing TCR nucleotide sequences with IMGT/GENE-DB human TR gene sequences. A later analysis assigned CDR3 sequences and most-parsimonious VDJ recombination scenarios with the TCRdist pipeline. In a later analysis, each TCR beta chain was defined by its CDR3 amino acid sequence together with its V-gene family, and reads lacking a unique V-gene family were excluded. As a way to deal with suspected cross-contamination and a sequencing artifact, a later analysis dropped hundreds of nucleotide sequences that were highly shared and had low generation probability. For each public chain, a later analysis derived a clonal expansion index from normalized ranks of inferred template counts within each repertoire. A later analysis computed generation probabilities with a VDJ recombination model fitted to out-of-frame rearrangements, and checked the results against IGoR. A later analysis scored TCR-TCR, TCR-HLA and TCR-CMV co-occurrence with hypergeometric tests, applying a repertoire-size bias correction to TCR pairs. False discovery rates were estimated in a later analysis by permuting HLA or CMV assignments 20 times. In a later analysis, co-occurring TCRs were grouped with DBSCAN, and TCRdist sequence similarity was added when clustering was performed within HLA-allele-positive subsets. For co-occurrence clustering, repertoires with fewer than 30,000 or more than 120,000 public chains were excluded, along with five repertoires with anomalous nucleotide sharing. Imported from immuneACCESS, the table was reduced by TCRdb to in-frame sequences with V and J called. These copies leave out some clones; in studies compared against another copy, an unresolved V gene accounts for under half, and the cause of the remainder is not known. The DNA was the basis for D and trimming; V, J and clone size are from that table. This sample holds fewer than 140,000 clones; 75% to 85% were observed only once. 1.6% of the sample comes from the top ten.

Taken from the germline V gene, the CDR1 and CDR2 loops are SGHTA and FQGNSA. Spanning cysteine to phenylalanine, the CDR3 consists of 15 amino acids. Only CDR3 DNA is held: 45 bases, read in frame from base 1. The V end gives up 6 bases and the J end 4 bases, leaving 8 bases in the junction not matched to a gene. Sequencing used PBMCs. This clonotype originated in a man aged 45 to 65 in good health and CMV-seronegative. The rearranged chain carries TRBV7-2 and TRBJ2-5; 10 bases in the junction line up with TRBD2. The CDR3 region: CASSAAGGWGETQYF. In nucleotide form, the sequence is TGTGCCAGCAGTGCAGCGGGGGGGTGGGGAGAGACCCAGTACTTC.